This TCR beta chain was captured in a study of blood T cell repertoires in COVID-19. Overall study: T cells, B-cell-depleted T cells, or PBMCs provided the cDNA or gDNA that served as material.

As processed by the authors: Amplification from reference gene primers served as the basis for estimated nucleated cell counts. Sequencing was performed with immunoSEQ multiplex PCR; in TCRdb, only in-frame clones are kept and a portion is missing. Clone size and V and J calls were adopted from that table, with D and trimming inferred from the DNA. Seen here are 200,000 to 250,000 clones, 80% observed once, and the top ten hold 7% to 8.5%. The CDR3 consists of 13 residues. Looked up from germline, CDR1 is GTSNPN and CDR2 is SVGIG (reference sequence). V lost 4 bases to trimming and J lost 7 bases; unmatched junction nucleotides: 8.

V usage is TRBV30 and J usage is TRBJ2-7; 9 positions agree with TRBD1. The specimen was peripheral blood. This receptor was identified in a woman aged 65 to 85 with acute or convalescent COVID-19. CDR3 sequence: CAWNPNRGLEQYF. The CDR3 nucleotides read TGTGCCTGGAACCCGAACAGGGGGCTTGAGCAGTACTTC.